Presented here are 23 T cell receptor beta chains from one specimen sequenced in a study of cytomegalovirus exposure and HLA in healthy donors. PCR used 60 Vbeta primers and 13 Jbeta primers. Sequenced by immunoSEQ multiplex PCR; TCRdb stores in-frame clones only, minus some. This specimen shows about 67,000 clones; the ten leading clones hold more than 15%. The sequencing sample was made of PBMCs. The receptor set was obtained from a boy between 10 and 17 years old in good health and CMV-seronegative.

The chain employs TRBV5-4 and TRBJ2-6, with a tentative D call TRBD2 (6 bases). V lost 4 bases to trimming and J lost 1 base, with 18 bases between them. The CDR3 length is 18 residues. Germline CDR1 and CDR2: SGHNT and YYREEE (reference sequence). The CDR3 nucleotides read TGTGCCAGCAGCCTCGGGACTGCAGGAACGTCTGGGGCCAACGTCCTGACTTTC. Translated: CASSLGTAGTSGANVLTF.

The V gene is TRBV27, the J gene TRBJ2-7; tentatively, D is TRBD1 (6 bases). Trimming left V 1 base short and J 5 bases short, with 12 bases between. From germline, CDR1 is MNHEY and CDR2 SMNVEV (reference sequence). CDR3 size: 14 residues. The CDR3 DNA follows: TGTGCCAGCAGTTTATTTCAGGGGTCCAACGAGCAGTACTTC. This sequence encodes CASSLFQGSNEQYF.

DNA of the CDR3: TGTGCCAGTGACCCTCGGGTCTCTGGGGCCAACGTCCTGACTTTC. Protein: CASDPRVSGANVLTF. The chain recombines TRBV6-1 with TRBJ2-6, with unresolved D. The CDR3 has 15 residues. Germline CDR1 reads MNHNS; CDR2 reads SASEGT. V was cut by 9 bases and J by 0 bases, with 12 bases left in between.

V usage is TRBV15 and J usage is TRBJ1-1; weak D call: TRBD1 (6 bases). The V end lost 8 bases, the J end lost 4 bases, and 11 bases lay between the germline ends. The CDR3 has 12 amino acids. CDR1 LNHNV and CDR2 YYDKDF come from the germline V gene (reference sequence). The CDR3 coding sequence is TGTGCCACCGAGGGGGTAAGCACTGAAGCTTTCTTT. It specifies CATEGVSTEAFF. The full variable domain, with the rest looked up from reference TRBV15 and TRBJ1-1, is DAMVIQNPRYQVTQFGKPVTLSCSQTLNHNVMYWYQQKSSQAPKLLFHYYDKDFNNEADTPDNFQSRRPNTSFCFLDIRSPGLGDTAMYLCATEGVSTEAFFGQGTRLTVV.

This chain links TRBV10-3 with TRBJ1-2, with D perhaps TRBD1 (5 bases). Trimming stripped 10 bases from V and 3 bases from J, with 9 bases between. This CDR3 has 11 residues. Germline loops: CDR1 ENHRY, CDR2 SYGVKD. CDR3 residues: CATKTDYGYTF. The CDR3 region has the DNA TGTGCCACCAAGACAGACTATGGCTACACCTTC.

The rearrangement links TRBV7-8 to TRBJ2-7, with 7 bases fitting TRBD1. J gave up 3 bases and V 7 bases, and 9 bases lay outside the gene matches. The CDR3 runs to 14 residues. CDR1 is SGHVS, CDR2 FQNEAQ, per germline. CDR3: CASTLQGLDYEQYF. The CDR3 DNA reads as TGTGCCAGCACCCTACAGGGGCTTGACTACGAGCAGTACTTC. The full variable domain, rest sourced from reference TRBV7-8 and TRBJ2-7, is GAGVSQSPRYKVAKRGQDVALRCDPISGHVSLFWYQQALGQGPEFLTYFQNEAQLDKSGLPSDRFFAERPEGSVSTLKIQRTQQEDSAVYLCASTLQGLDYEQYFGPGTRLTVT.

This rearrangement joins TRBV9 to TRBJ2-1; 14 bases fit TRBD2. CDR3 length: 16 residues. V gave up 0 bases and J gave up 8 bases; unmatched junction bases: 4. Germline V CDR1 and CDR2: SGDLS, YYNGEE. The CDR3 loop is CASSVGLAGGHDEQFF. Written as DNA, the CDR3 is TGTGCCAGCAGCGTAGGACTAGCGGGGGGGCATGATGAGCAGTTCTTC.

V gene TRBV2 combines with J gene TRBJ1-1; D is undetermined. CDR3 length: 14 residues. Trimming cost V 6 bases and J 0 bases, with 11 bases left between them. The germline CDR1 and CDR2 sequences are SNHLY and FYNNEI. The CDR3 loop is CASRVEILNTEAFF. CDR3 in DNA: TGTGCCAGCAGAGTAGAGATTTTGAACACTGAAGCTTTCTTT.

The rearrangement joins TRBV6-1 to TRBJ1-5, with D possibly being TRBD1 (6 bases). Trimming took 4 bases from V and 4 from J, leaving 17 bases between them. The germline V gene encodes CDR1 MNHNS and CDR2 SASEGT. The CDR3 extends over 16 amino acids. Written as DNA, the CDR3 is TGTGCCAGCAGTGGGGGCCCACAGAGGGGGAATCAGCCCCAGCATTTT. Amino acid sequence: CASSGGPQRGNQPQHF.

The chain combines TRBV30 with TRBJ1-4, with D hard to call. Trimming pared 1 base from V and 2 bases from J, leaving 14 bases between. Per germline, CDR1 GTSNPN and CDR2 SVGIG (reference sequence). The CDR3 totals 16 residues. CDR3 sequence: CAWSGEPGVTNEKLFF. The CDR3 DNA is TGTGCCTGGAGTGGGGAACCCGGGGTTACTAATGAAAAACTGTTTTTT. Full variable domain (missing parts from reference TRBV30 and TRBJ1-4): SQTIHQWPATLVQPVGSPLSLECTVEGTSNPNLYWYRQAAGRGLQLLFYSVGIGQISSEVPQNLSASRPQDRQFILSSKKLLLSDSGFYLCAWSGEPGVTNEKLFFGSGTQLSVL.

The chain is built from TRBV5-6 and TRBJ2-3; TRBD2 aligns across 14 bases. The CDR3 has 18 residues. After removal of 0 bases from V and 0 bases from J, the junction contained 3 bases not matched to a gene. Looked up from germline, CDR1 is SGHDT and CDR2 is YYEEEE. Here the CDR3 DNA reads TGTGCCAGCAGCTTGGTTAGGACTAGCGGGGGGAGCACAGATACGCAGTATTTT. Translated: CASSLVRTSGGSTDTQYF.

The chain joins TRBV6-1 to TRBJ1-5; weak D call: TRBD1 (6 bases). Trimming removed 3 bases at V and 1 base at J, with 7 bases between. CDR1 is MNHNS, CDR2 SASEGT, per germline. This CDR3 spans 14 amino acids. The chain's CDR3 is CASSDRGSNQPQHF. As DNA, the CDR3 is TGTGCCAGCAGTGACAGGGGAAGCAATCAGCCCCAGCATTTT.

The V and J genes are TRBV7-2 and TRBJ1-5; D ambiguous. This CDR3 is built from 15 residues. V gave up 2 bases and J gave up 7 bases, with 15 bases separating them. CDR1 is SGHTA, CDR2 FQGNSA, per germline. CDR3 loop: CASSLSHLERQPQHF. In nucleotides, the CDR3 is TGTGCCAGCAGCTTATCTCATTTAGAAAGACAGCCCCAGCATTTT.

V and J are TRBV6-6 and TRBJ2-7; D is unresolved. This CDR3 is built from 13 residues. Germline V lookup: CDR1 MNHNY, CDR2 SVGAGI (reference sequence). V dropped 8 bases and J dropped 0 bases, with 11 bases sitting between them. The CDR3 loop reads CASLSPSSYEQYF. For the CDR3, the DNA is TGTGCCAGCCTCTCTCCCAGCTCCTACGAGCAGTACTTC.

The chain couples TRBV19 to TRBJ2-5; D possibly corresponds to TRBD1 (6 bases). The ends were cut back, 3 bases at V and 3 bases at J, with 17 bases in the middle. Germline V gene data show CDR1 as LNHDA and CDR2 as SQIVND (reference sequence). This CDR3 has 16 amino acids. CDR3 protein: CASSMGRPGVEETQYF. CDR3 DNA sequence: TGTGCCAGTAGTATGGGGAGACCAGGGGTGGAAGAGACCCAGTACTTC. The complete variable domain, with remaining parts taken from reference TRBV19 and TRBJ2-5, reads DGGITQSPKYLFRKEGQNVTLSCEQNLNHDAMYWYRQDPGQGLRLIYYSQIVNDFQKGDIAEGYSVSREKKESFPLTVTSAQKNPTAFYLCASSMGRPGVEETQYFGPGTRLLVL.

The V and J genes are TRBV27 and TRBJ2-1; 8 bases line up with TRBD1. Germline CDR1 and CDR2: MNHEY and SMNVEV (reference sequence). With V trimmed by 7 bases and J by 5 bases, 10 bases remained unmatched. The CDR3 totals 15 residues. For the CDR3, the DNA is TGTGCCAGCAAAGCCGGGACAGGTATCAACAATGAGCAGTTCTTC. Its translation: CASKAGTGINNEQFF.

The gene calls are TRBV5-1 and TRBJ1-2; D is possibly TRBD1 (6 bases). Trimming took off 6 bases at V and 0 bases at J, with 18 bases between the two ends. The CDR3 consists of 16 residues. Germline V gene lookup returns CDR1 SGHRS and CDR2 YFSETQ. The DNA of the CDR3 is TGCGCCAGCACATGGGACAAACCTAGGACTAACTATGGCTACACCTTC. Translating it yields CASTWDKPRTNYGYTF. Filled out from reference TRBV5-1 and TRBJ1-2, the complete variable domain reads KAGVTQTPRYLIKTRGQQVTLSCSPISGHRSVSWYQQTPGQGLQFLFEYFSETQRNKGNFPGRFSGRQFSNSRSEMNVSTLELGDSALYLCASTWDKPRTNYGYTFGSGTRLTVV.

V gene TRBV11-2 combines with J gene TRBJ2-1; D call uncertain. Germline V gene sequence: CDR1 SGHAT, CDR2 FQNNGV. V dropped 0 bases and J dropped 6 bases, with 12 bases sitting between them. This CDR3 contains 15 residues. The CDR3 DNA reads as TGTGCCAGCAGCTTAGAAATCTTGGCCGCCAATGAGCAGTTCTTC. It is translated as CASSLEILAANEQFF.

This chain connects TRBV5-4 to TRBJ1-2; 7 nucleotides line up with TRBD1. Germline CDR1 and CDR2: SGHNT and YYREEE (reference sequence). This CDR3 region has 15 residues. The V and J ends lost 5 bases and 2 bases, in that order; junction bases with no gene match: 9. CDR3 DNA sequence: TGTGCCAGCAGAATTACCGGGACAGCAAACTATGGCTACACCTTC. As protein: CASRITGTANYGYTF.

The V gene is TRBV30, the J gene TRBJ1-6, with TRBD1 matching over 9 bases. The germline gives CDR1 GTSNPN, CDR2 SVGIG (reference sequence). The CDR3 contains 13 residues. CDR3 sequence reads: CALSGQGNSPLHF. The CDR3 nucleotides are TGTGCGCTGTCGGGACAGGGAAATTCACCCCTCCACTTT.

The V and J genes are TRBV4-1 and TRBJ1-1; the D is unclear. This CDR3 comprises 16 residues. Germline assignment: CDR1 MGHRA and CDR2 YSYEKL. V was cut by 1 base and J by 0 bases, with 12 bases left in between. The CDR3 protein is CASSQGRIDMNTEAFF. The CDR3 nucleotides are TGCGCCAGCAGCCAAGGCAGGATTGACATGAACACTGAAGCTTTCTTT.

V and J are TRBV7-2 and TRBJ2-7, with 11 bases fitting TRBD2. The CDR3 covers 14 residues. The V segment lost 6 bases and the J segment 1 base; nucleotides outside the gene matches: 2. Germline V CDR1 and CDR2: SGHTA, FQGNSA. The CDR3 DNA sequence: TGTGCCAGCAGGATAGCGGGAGGGTCCTACGAGCAGTACTTC. The encoded protein is CASRIAGGSYEQYF.

V gene TRBV30 combines with J gene TRBJ2-1, with 11 bases that match TRBD2. Germline-derived CDR1 and CDR2 are GTSNPN and SVGIG (reference sequence). This CDR3 contains 15 residues. With 5 bases clipped from V and 5 bases from J, the junction kept 8 bases outside the gene matches. The CDR3 here is CAWEIAGGRDNEQFF. As DNA, the CDR3 is TGTGCCTGGGAGATAGCGGGAGGGCGAGACAATGAGCAGTTCTTC.